The sequence of this T cell receptor beta chain was determined in a study of cytomegalovirus exposure and HLA in healthy donors. At the level of the study: In a previous analysis, nearly 120 million unique TCR beta sequences were found from 150 million to 200 million T cells.

Samples came from healthy bone marrow donors. The PCR ran on 60 Vbeta and 13 Jbeta primers. Data came from immunoSEQ multiplex PCR; TCRdb stores just in-frame clones and leaves some out. The sample lists about 82,000 clones; roughly a tenth were seen once. On this clone itself: Its cognate antigen is unknown.

Whole-study findings and limits: Previous analysis showed most TCR beta V segments were productive about 87% or about 30% of the time. Sequencing depth across donors, presence/absence analyses assumed, was roughly uniform.

V dropped 5 bases and J dropped 5; count of bases not matched to a gene: 13. Germline values: CDR1 LNHDA, CDR2 SQIVND (reference sequence). The CDR3 runs 16 residues. This receptor was obtained from a man aged 55 to 69 in good health and CMV-seropositive. This chain links TRBV19 with TRBJ2-5; 8 bases align to TRBD1. What was sequenced was PBMCs. The chain's CDR3 is CASSSLTGDRRETQYF. CDR3 DNA sequence: TGTGCCAGTAGTTCGTTGACAGGGGATCGTCGGGAGACCCAGTACTTC.